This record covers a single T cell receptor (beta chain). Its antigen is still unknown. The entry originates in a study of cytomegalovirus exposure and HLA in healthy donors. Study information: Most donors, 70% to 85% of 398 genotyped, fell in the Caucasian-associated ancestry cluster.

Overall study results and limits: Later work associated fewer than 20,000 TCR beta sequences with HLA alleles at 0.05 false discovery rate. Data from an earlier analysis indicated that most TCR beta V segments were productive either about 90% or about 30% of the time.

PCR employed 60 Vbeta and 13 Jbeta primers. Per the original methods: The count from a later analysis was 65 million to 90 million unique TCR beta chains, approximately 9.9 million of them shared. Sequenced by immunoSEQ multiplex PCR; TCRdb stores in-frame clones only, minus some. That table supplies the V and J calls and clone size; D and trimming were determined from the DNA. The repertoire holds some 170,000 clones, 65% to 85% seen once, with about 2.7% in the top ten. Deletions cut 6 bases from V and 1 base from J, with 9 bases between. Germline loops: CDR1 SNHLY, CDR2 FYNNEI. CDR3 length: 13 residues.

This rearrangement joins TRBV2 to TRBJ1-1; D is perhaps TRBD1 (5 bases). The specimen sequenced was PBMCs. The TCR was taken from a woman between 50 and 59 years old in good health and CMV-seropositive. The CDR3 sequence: CASSLDKNTEAFF. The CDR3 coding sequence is TGTGCCAGCAGCCTGGACAAGAACACTGAAGCTTTCTTT.